This TCR beta chain was sequenced in a study of healthy donors' naive CD4 and CD8 T cells. Study-level information: All functional IMGT TCR alpha variants were covered by new primers.

Each TCR library used 500 ng of total RNA and a linear amplification protocol. One entry per CDR3 protein results from TCRdb running MiXCR on the reads. The sample contains approximately 180,000 distinct CDR3 sequences, over 60% of which appear only once. Naive CD4+ cells were sorted as CD4+CD8-CD45RO-CD45RA+; naive CD8+ as CD8+CD4-CD45RA+CD27bright. Study outcomes and limitations: Most V and J genes were reportedly biased between naive CD4+ and CD8+ cells.

In the case of this clonotype: The antigen remains undetermined.

CDR3 length equals 13 residues. V dropped 6 bases and J dropped 4 bases, with 10 bases sitting between them. In germline, CDR1 is MNHEY, CDR2 SVGEGT. This clonotype was sampled from a pool of human donors in good health; the sample pools cells from several healthy donors. The J gene is TRBJ2-1, the V gene TRBV6-2 or TRBV6-3; no reliable D call. Sequencing was carried out using naive CD4+ and CD8+ T cells sorted from blood, pooled from several donors. In DNA form, the CDR3 reads TGTGCCAGCAGACACAGATCGTACAATGAGCAGTTCTTC. It yields the protein CASRHRSYNEQFF.